A selection of T cell receptor beta chains follows, all from one sample in a study of vaccination and CD4 T cells after COVID-19. Antigens of these TCRs are unknown. TCRdb ran MiXCR on the PCR reads and lists one entry per CDR3 protein. The sample lists about 20,000 distinct CDR3 sequences, 66% occurring once. Material: CD4+ T cells from blood, cultured in vitro. These receptor sequences come from a human donor who had recovered from COVID-19. Both conserved end residues are part of each CDR3. D genes are given only for firm matches. Expanded clones are given a class, and other clones once, few, many or no size at all.

.	TRBJ1-5	TRBV6-2/TRBV6-3	.	CASSLSHHSNQPQHF	TGTGCCAGCAGTTTGAGTCACCATAGCAATCAGCCCCAGCATTTT
.	TRBJ2-2	TRBV30	.	CAGDGTNTGELFF	TGTGCCGGGGACGGAACGAACACCGGGGAGCTGTTTTTT
.	TRBJ1-1	TRBV7-2	.	CASSRTGTEAFF	TGTGCCAGCAGCCGCACAGGAACTGAAGCTTTCTTT
.	TRBJ2-5	TRBV6-2/TRBV6-3	TRBD2	CASSYHLAGGRETQYF	TGTGCCAGCAGTTACCACCTAGCGGGAGGGCGGGAGACCCAGTACTTC
.	TRBJ2-2	TRBV24-1	.	CATGGNTGELFF	TGTGCCACCGGGGGGAACACCGGGGAGCTGTTTTTT
few	TRBJ2-3	TRBV20-1	TRBD1	CSARDTPGQKVGVTDTQYF	TGCAGTGCTAGAGACACACCGGGACAGAAGGTGGGAGTGACAGATACGCAGTATTTT
.	TRBJ2-7	TRBV6-1	TRBD2	CASKIAGGYEQYF	TGTGCCAGCAAGATAGCGGGGGGGTACGAGCAGTACTTC
.	TRBJ1-6	TRBV7-6	TRBD1	CASSPGGQIRANSPLHF	TGTGCCAGCAGCCCAGGGGGGCAGATTCGCGCTAATTCACCCCTCCACTTT
few	TRBJ2-3	TRBV4-3	.	CASSPYRSSTDTQYF	TGCGCCAGCAGCCCATACAGGTCTAGCACAGATACGCAGTATTTT
.	TRBJ2-7	TRBV11-2	.	CASSPQGGFSYEQYF	TGTGCCAGCAGCCCGCAGGGGGGGTTTTCCTACGAGCAGTACTTC
few	TRBJ1-2	TRBV27	.	CASDRWGGSPGGYTF	TGTGCCAGCGATCGATGGGGTGGCAGCCCCGGGGGCTACACCTTC
.	TRBJ1-6	TRBV2	TRBD1	CASRTGGVNSPLHF	TGTGCCAGCAGGACAGGGGGGGTCAATTCACCCCTCCACTTT
.	TRBJ1-1	TRBV7-9	.	CASSLDRVGTEAFF	TGTGCCAGCAGCTTAGACAGGGTCGGCACTGAAGCTTTCTTT